This T cell receptor beta chain stems from a study of shared clonotypes between healthy human individuals. Whole-study results and caveats: Sharing of clonotypes among donors was expected to vary with sequencing depth.

A note on this clone: What it binds is not known.

The germline gives CDR1 MGHRA, CDR2 YSYEKL. V lost 3 bases and J 7 bases, leaving 18 bases between the germline ends. The CDR3 is made up of 15 amino acids. Per the authors' pipeline: Filtering differed for immunoSEQ, which gave only junction sequences without quality scores. Libraries were prepared by immunoSEQ multiplex PCR; TCRdb keeps only in-frame clonotypes and omits some of them. Clonal size and the V and J genes are those of that table, whereas D and trimming came from the DNA. The sample has roughly 500,000 clones, 81% seen once. The clonotype comes from a woman between 40 and 50 years old in good health. Some clones in this sample may be carry-over from other donors' samples. Sequencing was performed on PBMCs. The chain uses TRBV4-1 and TRBJ1-1, with D perhaps TRBD1 (5 bases). CDR3 sequence reads: CASSQDPTGRDEAFF. The DNA for the CDR3 is TGCGCCAGCAGCCAGGACCCGACGGGCAGGGATGAAGCTTTCTTT.